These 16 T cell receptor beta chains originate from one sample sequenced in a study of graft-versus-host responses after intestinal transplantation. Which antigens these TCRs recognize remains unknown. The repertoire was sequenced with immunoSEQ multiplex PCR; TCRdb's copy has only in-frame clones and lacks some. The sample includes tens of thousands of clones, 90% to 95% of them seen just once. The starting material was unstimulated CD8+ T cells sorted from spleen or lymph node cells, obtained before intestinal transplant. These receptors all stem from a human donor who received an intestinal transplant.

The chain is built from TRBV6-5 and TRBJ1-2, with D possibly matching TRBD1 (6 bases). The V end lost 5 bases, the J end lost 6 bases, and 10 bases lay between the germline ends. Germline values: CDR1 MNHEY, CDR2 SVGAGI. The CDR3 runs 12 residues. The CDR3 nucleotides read TGTGCCAGCAGTCCCCGGACAGATGGCTACACCTTC. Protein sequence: CASSPRTDGYTF.

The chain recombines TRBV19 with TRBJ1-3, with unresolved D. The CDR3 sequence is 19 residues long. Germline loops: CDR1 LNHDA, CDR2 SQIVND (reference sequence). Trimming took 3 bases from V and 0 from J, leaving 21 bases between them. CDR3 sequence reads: CASSIQIALTEISGNTIYF. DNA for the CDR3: TGTGCCAGTAGTATCCAGATTGCACTGACGGAGATCTCTGGAAACACCATATATTTT.

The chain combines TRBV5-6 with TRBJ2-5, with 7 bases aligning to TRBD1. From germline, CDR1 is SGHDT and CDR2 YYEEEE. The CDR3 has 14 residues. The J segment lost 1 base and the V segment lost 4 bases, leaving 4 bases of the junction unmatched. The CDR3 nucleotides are TGTGCCAGCAGCACTGGGGACAGCCAAGAGACCCAGTACTTC. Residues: CASSTGDSQETQYF.

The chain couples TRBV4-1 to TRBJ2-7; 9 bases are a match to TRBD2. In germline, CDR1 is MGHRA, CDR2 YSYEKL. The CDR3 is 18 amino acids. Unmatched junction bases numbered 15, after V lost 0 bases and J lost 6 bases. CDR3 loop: CASSQDISSGLASREQYF. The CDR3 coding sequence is TGCGCCAGCAGCCAAGATATTTCCTCGGGACTAGCATCGCGCGAGCAGTACTTC.

The CDR3 sequence: CASSDRVNSPLHF. The CDR3 coding sequence is TGTGCCAGCAGCGACAGGGTCAATTCACCCCTCCACTTT. This chain connects TRBV6-5 to TRBJ1-6; TRBD1 aligns across 7 bases. CDR3 length: 13 amino acids. In germline, CDR1 is MNHEY, CDR2 SVGAGI. The V segment lost 6 bases and the J segment 7 bases; nucleotides outside the gene matches: 3.

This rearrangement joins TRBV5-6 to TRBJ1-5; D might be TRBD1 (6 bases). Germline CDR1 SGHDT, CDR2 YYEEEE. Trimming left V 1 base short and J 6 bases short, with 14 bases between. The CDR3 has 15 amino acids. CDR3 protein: CASSLTGMGSQPQHF. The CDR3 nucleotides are TGTGCCAGCAGCTTGACAGGGATGGGCAGTCAGCCCCAGCATTTT.

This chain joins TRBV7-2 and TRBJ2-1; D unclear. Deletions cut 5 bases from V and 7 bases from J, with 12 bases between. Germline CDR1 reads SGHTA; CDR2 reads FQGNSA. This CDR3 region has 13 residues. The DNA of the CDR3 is TGTGCCAGCAGCCTATTTGAACCAAATGAGCAGTTCTTC. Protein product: CASSLFEPNEQFF.

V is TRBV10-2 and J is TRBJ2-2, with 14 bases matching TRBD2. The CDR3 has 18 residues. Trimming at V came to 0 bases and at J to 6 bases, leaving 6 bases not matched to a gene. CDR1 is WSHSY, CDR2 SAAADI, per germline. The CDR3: CASSESVGLAGGAGELFF. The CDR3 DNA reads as TGCGCCAGCAGTGAGTCGGTAGGACTAGCGGGAGGCGCCGGGGAGCTGTTTTTT.

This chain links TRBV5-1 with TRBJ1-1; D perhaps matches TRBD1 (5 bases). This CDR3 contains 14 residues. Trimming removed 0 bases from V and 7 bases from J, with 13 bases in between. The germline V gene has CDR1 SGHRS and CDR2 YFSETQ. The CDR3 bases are TGCGCCAGCAGCTTGGCTGCGGGGGAGGTTGAAGCTTTCTTT. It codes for CASSLAAGEVEAFF.

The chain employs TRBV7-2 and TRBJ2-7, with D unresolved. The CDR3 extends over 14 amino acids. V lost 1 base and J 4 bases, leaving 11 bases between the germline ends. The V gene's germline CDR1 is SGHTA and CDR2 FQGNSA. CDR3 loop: CASSLVGFGYEQYF. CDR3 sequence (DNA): TGTGCCAGCAGCTTAGTAGGATTCGGGTACGAGCAGTACTTC.

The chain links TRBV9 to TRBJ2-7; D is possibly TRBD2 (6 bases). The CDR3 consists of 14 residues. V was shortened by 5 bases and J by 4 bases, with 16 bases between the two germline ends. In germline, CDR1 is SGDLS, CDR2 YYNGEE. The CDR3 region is CASSPGERTYEQYF. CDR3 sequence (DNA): TGTGCCAGCAGTCCGGGGGAGCGGACGTACGAGCAGTACTTC.

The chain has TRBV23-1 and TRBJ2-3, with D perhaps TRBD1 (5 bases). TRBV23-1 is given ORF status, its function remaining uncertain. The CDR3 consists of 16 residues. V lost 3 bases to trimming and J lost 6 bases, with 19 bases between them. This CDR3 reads CASSHHLGRSYDTQYF. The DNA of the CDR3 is TGCGCCAGCAGTCACCACTTGGGGCGATCGTACGATACGCAGTATTTT.

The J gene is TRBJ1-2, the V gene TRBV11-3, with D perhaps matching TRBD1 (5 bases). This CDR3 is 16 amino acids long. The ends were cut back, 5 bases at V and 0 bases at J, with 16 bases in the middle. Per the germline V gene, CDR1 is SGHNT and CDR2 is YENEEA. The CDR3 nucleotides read TGTGCCAGCAGCACCCTCCTAGTAGGGGCTAACTATGGCTACACCTTC. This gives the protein CASSTLLVGANYGYTF. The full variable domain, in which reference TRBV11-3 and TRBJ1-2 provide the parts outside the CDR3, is EAGVVQSPRYKIIEKKQPVAFWCNPISGHNTLYWYLQNLGQGPELLIRYENEEAVDDSQLPKDRFSAERLKGVDSTLKIQPAELGDSAVYLCASSTLLVGANYGYTFGSGTRLTVV.

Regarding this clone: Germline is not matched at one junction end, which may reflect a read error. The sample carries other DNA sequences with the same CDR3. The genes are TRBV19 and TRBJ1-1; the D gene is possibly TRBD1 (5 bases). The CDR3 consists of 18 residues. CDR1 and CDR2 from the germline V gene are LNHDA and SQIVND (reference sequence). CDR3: CASTLTGAGIFGYTEAFF. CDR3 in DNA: TGTGCCAGTACTCTTACTGGGGCAGGGATATTCGGGTACACTGAGGCTTTCTTT.

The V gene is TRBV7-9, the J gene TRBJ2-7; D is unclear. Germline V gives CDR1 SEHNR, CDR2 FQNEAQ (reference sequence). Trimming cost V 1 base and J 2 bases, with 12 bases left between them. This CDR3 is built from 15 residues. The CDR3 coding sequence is TGTGCCAGCAGCTTAGGTTCCAGCGTCACCTACGAGCAGTACTTC. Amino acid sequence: CASSLGSSVTYEQYF.

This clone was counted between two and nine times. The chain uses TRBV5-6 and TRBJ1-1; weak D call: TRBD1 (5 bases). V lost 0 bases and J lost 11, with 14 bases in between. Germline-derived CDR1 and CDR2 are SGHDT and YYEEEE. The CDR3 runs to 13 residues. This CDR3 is CASSLGRGVAAFF. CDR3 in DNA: TGTGCCAGCAGCTTGGGCCGGGGGGTGGCGGCTTTCTTT.